Here is one T cell receptor beta chain with its context. This CDR3 comprises 15 residues. Trimming cost V 5 bases and J 7 bases; bases outside gene matches: 12. The germline CDR1 and CDR2 sequences are MDHEN and SYDVKM. This specimen comes from a study of T cell changes during pregnancy in multiple sclerosis. Profiled with immunoSEQ multiplex PCR; TCRdb holds only in-frame clones, not every one. Among about 33,000 clones listed, roughly nine tenths were seen once. This clonotype was obtained from a female donor in good health, enrolled as a control in a pregnancy study. Here the sequenced sample was CD4+ T cells from peripheral blood mononuclear cells, taken in the third trimester of pregnancy. The chain is built from TRBV28 and TRBJ2-7; TRBD2 aligns across 9 bases. This chain's CDR3 is CASSLLWRGGREQYF. CDR3 in DNA: TGTGCCAGCAGTCTGCTCTGGCGGGGGGGCAGGGAGCAGTACTTC.